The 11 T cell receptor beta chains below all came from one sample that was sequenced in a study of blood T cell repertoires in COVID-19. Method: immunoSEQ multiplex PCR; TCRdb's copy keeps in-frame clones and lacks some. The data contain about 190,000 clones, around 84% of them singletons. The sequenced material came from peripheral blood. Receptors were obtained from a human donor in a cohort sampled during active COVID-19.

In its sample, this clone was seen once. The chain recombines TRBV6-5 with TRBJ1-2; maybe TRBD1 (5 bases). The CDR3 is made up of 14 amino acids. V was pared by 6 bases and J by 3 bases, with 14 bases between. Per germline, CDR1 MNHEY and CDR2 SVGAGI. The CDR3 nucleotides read TGTGCCAGCAGGCCCCCTAGGGGCCACTATGGCTACACCTTC. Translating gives CASRPPRGHYGYTF.

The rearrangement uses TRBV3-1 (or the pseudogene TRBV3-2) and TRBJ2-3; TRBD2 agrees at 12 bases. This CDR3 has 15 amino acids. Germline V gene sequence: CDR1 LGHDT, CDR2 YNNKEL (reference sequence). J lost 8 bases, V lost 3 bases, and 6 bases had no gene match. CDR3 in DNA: TGTGCCAGCAGCCAGTCTAGCGGGGGGGCAGGTACGCAGTATTTT. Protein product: CASSQSSGGAGTQYF.

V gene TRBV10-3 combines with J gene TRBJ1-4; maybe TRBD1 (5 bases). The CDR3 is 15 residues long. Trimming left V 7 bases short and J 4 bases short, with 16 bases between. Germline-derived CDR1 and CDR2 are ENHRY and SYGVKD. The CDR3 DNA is TGTGCCATCAAGGAGGGGCGCGGGATTAATGAAAAACTGTTTTTT. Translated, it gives CAIKEGRGINEKLFF.

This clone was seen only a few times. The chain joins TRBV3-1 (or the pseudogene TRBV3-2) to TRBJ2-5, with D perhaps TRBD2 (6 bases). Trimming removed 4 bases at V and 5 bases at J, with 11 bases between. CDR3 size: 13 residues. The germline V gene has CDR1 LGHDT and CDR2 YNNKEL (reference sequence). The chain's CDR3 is CASSPTRGETQYF. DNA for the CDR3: TGTGCCAGCAGCCCAACCCGGGGGGAGACCCAGTACTTC.

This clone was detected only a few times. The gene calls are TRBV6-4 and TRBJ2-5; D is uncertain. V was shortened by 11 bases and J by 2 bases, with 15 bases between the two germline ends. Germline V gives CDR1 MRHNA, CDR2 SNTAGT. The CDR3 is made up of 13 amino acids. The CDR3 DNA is TGTGCCTGCTTTGTCAGTTTTCAAGAGACCCAGTACTTC. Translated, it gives CACFVSFQETQYF.

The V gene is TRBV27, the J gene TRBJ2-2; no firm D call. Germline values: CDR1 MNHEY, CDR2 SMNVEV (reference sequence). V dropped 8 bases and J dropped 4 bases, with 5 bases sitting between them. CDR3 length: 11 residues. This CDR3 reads CASGRTGELFF. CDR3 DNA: TGTGCCAGCGGGCGCACCGGGGAGCTGTTTTTT.

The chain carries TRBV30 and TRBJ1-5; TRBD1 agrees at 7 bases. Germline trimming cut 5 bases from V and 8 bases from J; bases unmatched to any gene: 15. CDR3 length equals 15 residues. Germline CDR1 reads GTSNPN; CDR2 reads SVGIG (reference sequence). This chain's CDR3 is CAWAPVLGGGKPQHF. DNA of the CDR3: TGTGCCTGGGCGCCGGTTCTAGGGGGCGGGAAGCCCCAGCATTTT.

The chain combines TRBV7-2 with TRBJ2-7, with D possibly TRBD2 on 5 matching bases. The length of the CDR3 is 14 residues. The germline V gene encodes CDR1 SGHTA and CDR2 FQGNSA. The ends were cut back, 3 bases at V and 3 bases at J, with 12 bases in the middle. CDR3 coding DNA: TGTGCCAGCAGCTTGTCGGGGTTGGGCTACGAGCAGTACTTC. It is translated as CASSLSGLGYEQYF. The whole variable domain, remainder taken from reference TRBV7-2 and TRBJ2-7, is GAGVSQSPSNKVTEKGKDVELRCDPISGHTALYWYRQSLGQGLEFLIYFQGNSAPDKSGLPSDRFSAERTGGSVSTLTIQRTQQEDSAVYLCASSLSGLGYEQYFGPGTRLTVT.

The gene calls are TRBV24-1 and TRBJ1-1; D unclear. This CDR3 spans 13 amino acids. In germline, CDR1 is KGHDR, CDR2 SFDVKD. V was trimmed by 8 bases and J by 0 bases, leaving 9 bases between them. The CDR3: CATMGGLNTEAFF. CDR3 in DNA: TGTGCCACCATGGGAGGATTGAACACTGAAGCTTTCTTT.

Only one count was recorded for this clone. The CDR3 nucleotides are TGTGCCAGCAGTTACACTACAGGGGGGAATGGCTACACCTTC. Translation gives CASSYTTGGNGYTF. The V call is TRBV6-6, the J call TRBJ1-2, with 8 bases aligning to TRBD1. There are 14 residues in the CDR3. After removal of 2 bases from V and 6 bases from J, the junction contained 5 bases not matched to a gene. Germline CDR1 and CDR2: MNHNY and SVGAGI (reference sequence).

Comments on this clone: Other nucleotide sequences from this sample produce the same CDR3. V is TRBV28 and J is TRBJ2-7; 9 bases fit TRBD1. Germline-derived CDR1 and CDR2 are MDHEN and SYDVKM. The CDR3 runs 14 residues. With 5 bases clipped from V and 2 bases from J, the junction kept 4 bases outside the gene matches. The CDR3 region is CASSPGQGPYEQYF. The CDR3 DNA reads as TGTGCCAGCAGTCCGGGACAGGGACCCTACGAGCAGTACTTC. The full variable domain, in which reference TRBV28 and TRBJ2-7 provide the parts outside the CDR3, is DVKVTQSSRYLVKRTGEKVFLECVQDMDHENMFWYRQDPGLGLRLIYFSYDVKMKEKGDIPEGYSVSREKKERFSLILESASTNQTSMYLCASSPGQGPYEQYFGPGTRLTVT.